This T cell receptor (beta chain) was sequenced in a study of cytomegalovirus exposure and HLA in healthy donors. The study's findings and limits: An ancestry cluster, one associated with Asian ancestry, reportedly showed fewer N-insertions than the approximately 650-donor mean in a later analysis.

Germline V gives CDR1 MDHEN, CDR2 SYDVKM. V shed 5 bases and J shed 2 bases, with 13 bases lying between them. The CDR3 has 14 residues. Comments on this clone: Its antigen is undetermined.

With 60 Vbeta and 13 Jbeta primers, the PCR was carried out. Assay used: immunoSEQ multiplex PCR; TCRdb lists only in-frame clones, some missing. In the table there are fewer than 200,000 clones, around three quarters of which are singletons. This rearrangement joins TRBV28 to TRBJ2-7; weak D call: TRBD1 (6 bases). The clonotype was recovered from a man aged 30 to 39 in good health and CMV-seropositive. Sequencing used PBMCs. CDR3 amino acids: CASSPRSGAYEQYF. The CDR3 bases are TGTGCCAGCAGTCCCCGTTCAGGGGCCTACGAGCAGTACTTC.